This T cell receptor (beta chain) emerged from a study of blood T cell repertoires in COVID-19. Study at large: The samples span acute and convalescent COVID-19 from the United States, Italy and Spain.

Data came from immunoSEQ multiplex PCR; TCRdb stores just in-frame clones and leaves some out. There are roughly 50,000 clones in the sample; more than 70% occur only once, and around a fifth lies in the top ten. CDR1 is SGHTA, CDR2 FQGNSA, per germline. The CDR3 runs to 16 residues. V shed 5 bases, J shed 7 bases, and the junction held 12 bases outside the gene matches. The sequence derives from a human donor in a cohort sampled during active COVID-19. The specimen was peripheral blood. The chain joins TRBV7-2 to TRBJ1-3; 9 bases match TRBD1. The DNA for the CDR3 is TGTGCCAGCAGCCGCCCCGCGGGACAGGGCGCGAACACCATATATTTT. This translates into CASSRPAGQGANTIYF.